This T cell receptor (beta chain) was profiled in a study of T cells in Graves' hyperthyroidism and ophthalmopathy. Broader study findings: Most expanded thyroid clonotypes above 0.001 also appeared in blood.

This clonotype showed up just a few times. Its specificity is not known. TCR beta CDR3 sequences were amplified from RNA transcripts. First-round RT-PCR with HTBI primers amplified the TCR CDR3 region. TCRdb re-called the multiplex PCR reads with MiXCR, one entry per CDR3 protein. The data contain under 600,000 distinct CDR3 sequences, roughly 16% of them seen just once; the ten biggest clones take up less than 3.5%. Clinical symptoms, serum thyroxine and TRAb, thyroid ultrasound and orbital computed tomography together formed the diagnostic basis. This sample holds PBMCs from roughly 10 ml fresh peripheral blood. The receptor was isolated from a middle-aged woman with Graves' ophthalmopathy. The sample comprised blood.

This CDR3 reads CASSPLQGTSDIQYF. The CDR3 DNA sequence: TGTGCCAGCTCACCTTTACAGGGGACGTCGGACATTCAGTACTTC. The V and J genes are TRBV18 and TRBJ2-4, with 7 nucleotides matching TRBD1. From germline, CDR1 is KGHSH and CDR2 LQKENI. CDR3 length: 15 amino acids. With V trimmed by 3 bases and J by 8 bases, 10 bases remained unmatched.